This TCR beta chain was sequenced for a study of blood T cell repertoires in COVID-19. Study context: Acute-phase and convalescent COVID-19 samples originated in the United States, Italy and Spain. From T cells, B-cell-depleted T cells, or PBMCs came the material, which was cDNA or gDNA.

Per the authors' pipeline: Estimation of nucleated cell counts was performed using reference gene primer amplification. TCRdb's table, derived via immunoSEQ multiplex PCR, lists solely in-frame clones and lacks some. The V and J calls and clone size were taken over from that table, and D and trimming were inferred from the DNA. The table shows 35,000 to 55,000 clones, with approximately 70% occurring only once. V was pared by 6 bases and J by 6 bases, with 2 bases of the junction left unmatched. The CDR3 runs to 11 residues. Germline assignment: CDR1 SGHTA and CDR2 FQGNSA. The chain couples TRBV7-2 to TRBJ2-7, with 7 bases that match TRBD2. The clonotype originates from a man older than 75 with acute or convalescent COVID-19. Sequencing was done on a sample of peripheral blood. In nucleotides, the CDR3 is TGTGCCAGCAGGACGGGGGGCGAGCAGTACTTC. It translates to CASRTGGEQYF.